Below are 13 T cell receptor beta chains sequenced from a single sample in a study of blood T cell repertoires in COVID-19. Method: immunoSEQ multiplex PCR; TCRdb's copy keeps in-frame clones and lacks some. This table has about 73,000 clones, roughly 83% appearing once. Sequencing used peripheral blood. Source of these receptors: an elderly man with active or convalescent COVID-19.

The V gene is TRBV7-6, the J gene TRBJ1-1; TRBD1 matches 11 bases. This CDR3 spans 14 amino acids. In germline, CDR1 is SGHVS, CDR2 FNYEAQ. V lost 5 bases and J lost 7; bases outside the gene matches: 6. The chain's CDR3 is CASSKDRGLYEAFF. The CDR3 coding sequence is TGTGCCAGCAGCAAGGACAGGGGGCTTTATGAAGCTTTCTTT.

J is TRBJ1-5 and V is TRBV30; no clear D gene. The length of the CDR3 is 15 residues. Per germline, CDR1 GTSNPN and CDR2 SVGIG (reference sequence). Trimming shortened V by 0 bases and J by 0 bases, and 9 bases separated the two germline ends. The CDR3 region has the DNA TGTGCCTGGAGTGTCTCCAGCGGTAGCAATCAGCCCCAGCATTTT. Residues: CAWSVSSGSNQPQHF.

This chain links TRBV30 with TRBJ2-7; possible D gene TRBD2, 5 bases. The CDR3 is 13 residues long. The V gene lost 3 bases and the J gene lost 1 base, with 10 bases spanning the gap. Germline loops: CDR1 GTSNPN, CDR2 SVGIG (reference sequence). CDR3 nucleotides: TGTGCCTGGAGGAGAGGGAATTCCTACGAGCAGTACTTC. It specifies CAWRRGNSYEQYF.

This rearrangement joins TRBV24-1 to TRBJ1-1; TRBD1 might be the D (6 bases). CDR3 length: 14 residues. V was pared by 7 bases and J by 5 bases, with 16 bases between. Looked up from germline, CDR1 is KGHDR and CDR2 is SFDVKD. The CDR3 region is CATRDRPWGTEAFF. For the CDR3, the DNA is TGTGCCACCAGGGACAGACCATGGGGGACTGAAGCTTTCTTT.

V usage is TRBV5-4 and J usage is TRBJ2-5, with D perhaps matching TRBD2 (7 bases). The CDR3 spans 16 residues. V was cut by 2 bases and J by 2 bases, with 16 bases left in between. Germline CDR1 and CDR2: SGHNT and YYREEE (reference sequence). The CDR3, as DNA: TGTGCCAGCAGCTTAGGGGGGGCAGGGGCTCAAGAGACCCAGTACTTC. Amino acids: CASSLGGAGAQETQYF.

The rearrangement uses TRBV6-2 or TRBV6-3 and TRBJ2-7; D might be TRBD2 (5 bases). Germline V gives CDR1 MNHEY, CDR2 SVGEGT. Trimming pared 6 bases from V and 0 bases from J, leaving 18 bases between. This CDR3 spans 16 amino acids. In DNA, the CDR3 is TGTGCCAGCAGCTCTAACTACAGAGGGAGCTCCTACGAGCAGTACTTC. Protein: CASSSNYRGSSYEQYF.

CDR3 DNA sequence: TGCGCCAGCAGCCAAGGGCGGACTAGCGCAACCACAGATACGCAGTATTTT. Amino acid sequence: CASSQGRTSATTDTQYF. The chain joins TRBV4-3 to TRBJ2-3; TRBD2 matches 9 bases. CDR1 and CDR2 from the germline V gene are LGHNA and YSLEER. The CDR3 is 17 amino acids. J lost 2 bases, V lost 1 base, and 7 bases had no gene match.

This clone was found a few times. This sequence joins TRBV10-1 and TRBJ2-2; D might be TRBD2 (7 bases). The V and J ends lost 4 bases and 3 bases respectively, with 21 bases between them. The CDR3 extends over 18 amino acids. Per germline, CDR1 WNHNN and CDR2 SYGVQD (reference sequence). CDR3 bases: TGCGCCAGCAGTGCCCTTGGAGGGGGGGCGGCGGACACCGGGGAGCTGTTTTTT. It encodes CASSALGGGAADTGELFF.

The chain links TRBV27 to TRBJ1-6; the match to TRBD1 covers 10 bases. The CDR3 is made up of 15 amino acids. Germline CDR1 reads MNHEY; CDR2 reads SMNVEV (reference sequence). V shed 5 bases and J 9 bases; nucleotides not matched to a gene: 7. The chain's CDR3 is CASSPPTGGGSPLHF. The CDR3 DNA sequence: TGTGCCAGCAGTCCCCCGACAGGGGGCGGTTCACCCCTCCACTTT.

CDR3 region: CATSRENRGGETQYF. DNA of the CDR3: TGTGCCACCAGCAGAGAGAACAGGGGCGGGGAGACCCAGTACTTC. The rearrangement uses TRBV15 and TRBJ2-5; 7 bases line up with TRBD1. Germline V gene lookup returns CDR1 LNHNV and CDR2 YYDKDF (reference sequence). With V trimmed by 0 bases and J by 5 bases, 6 bases remained unmatched. The CDR3 is 15 amino acids.

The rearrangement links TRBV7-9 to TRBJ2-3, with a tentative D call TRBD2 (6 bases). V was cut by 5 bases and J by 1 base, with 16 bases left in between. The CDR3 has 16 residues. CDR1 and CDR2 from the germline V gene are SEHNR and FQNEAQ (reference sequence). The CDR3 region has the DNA TGTGCCAGCAGCCCTTCGGGACTGAGAGGCACAGATACGCAGTATTTT. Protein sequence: CASSPSGLRGTDTQYF.

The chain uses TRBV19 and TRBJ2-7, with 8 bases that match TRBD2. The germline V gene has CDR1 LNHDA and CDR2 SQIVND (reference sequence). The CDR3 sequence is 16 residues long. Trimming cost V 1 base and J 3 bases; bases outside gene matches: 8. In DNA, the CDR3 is TGTGCCAGTAGTATAGTTTTGGGTAGCGGGATCTACGAGCAGTACTTC. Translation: CASSIVLGSGIYEQYF.

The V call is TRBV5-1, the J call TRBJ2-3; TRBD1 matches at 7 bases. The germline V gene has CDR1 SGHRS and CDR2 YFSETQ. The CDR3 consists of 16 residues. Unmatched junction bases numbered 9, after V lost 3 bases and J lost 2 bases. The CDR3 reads CASSWTGTDTTDTQYF. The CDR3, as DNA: TGCGCCAGCAGCTGGACCGGGACAGACACCACAGATACGCAGTATTTT.